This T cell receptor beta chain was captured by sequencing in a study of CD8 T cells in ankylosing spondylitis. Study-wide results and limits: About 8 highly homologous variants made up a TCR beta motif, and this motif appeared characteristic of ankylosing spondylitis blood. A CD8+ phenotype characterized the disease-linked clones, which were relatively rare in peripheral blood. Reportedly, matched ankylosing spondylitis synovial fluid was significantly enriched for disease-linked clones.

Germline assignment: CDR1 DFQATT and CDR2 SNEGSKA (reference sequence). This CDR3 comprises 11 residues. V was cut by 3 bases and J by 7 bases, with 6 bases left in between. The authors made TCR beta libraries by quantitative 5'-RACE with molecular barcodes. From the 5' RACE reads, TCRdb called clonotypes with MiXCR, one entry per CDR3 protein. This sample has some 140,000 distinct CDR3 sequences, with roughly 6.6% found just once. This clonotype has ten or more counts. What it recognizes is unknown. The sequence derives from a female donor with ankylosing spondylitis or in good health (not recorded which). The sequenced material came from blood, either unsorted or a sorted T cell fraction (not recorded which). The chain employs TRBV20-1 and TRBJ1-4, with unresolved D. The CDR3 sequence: CSASVVEKLFF. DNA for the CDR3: TGCAGTGCTAGTGTTGTTGAAAAACTGTTTTTT.